A selection of T cell receptor beta chains follows, all from one sample in a study of blood T cell repertoires in COVID-19. Only in-frame clones appear in the TCRdb table, and some are missing; sequencing was by immunoSEQ multiplex PCR. Of under 200,000 clones listed, over 75% were seen once; the top ten hold roughly 3.1%. Sequences were obtained from peripheral blood. These receptors came from a man aged 70-80 years with acute or convalescent COVID-19. CDR3s include the opening cysteine and the closing phenylalanine or tryptophan. A row's size may be missing; if present it is once, few, many or a size class.

CASSLETGHTEAFF,-,TRBV7-9
CASSRRQVSSRRSSTDTQYF,-,TRBV5-1
CASSFQGARYGYTF,-,TRBV5-4
CASSDQGQGYVTEAFF,-,TRBV25-1
CASSFRGLAVTSTDTQYF,-,TRBV7-2
CASSIEGTAGYSPLHF,-,TRBV19
CASSSRLAGSTGELFF,-,TRBV7-2
CASRLYGMRTGGSGANVLTF,-,TRBV7-8
CASSSRPGQMNEKLFF,-,TRBV7-2
CASSQVPSSYNSPLHF,few,TRBV4-1
CASSYDRGRLNTEAFF,-,TRBV28
CASSQDLAGTRNTEAFF,-,TRBV3-1/TRBV3-2
CASRYTVQNTIYF,-,TRBV2
CASSLDPGGTQFF,once,TRBV5-1
CASSLVPAGGPDTQYF,-,TRBV5-6
CASSRGTGSYEQYF,many,TRBV6-6
CASSISGTGLYEQYF,-,TRBV19
CASSIMRLAGGTDTQYF,-,TRBV19
CASSSLPADTQYF,-,TRBV11-3
CASQYSPSGGGQPQHF,-,TRBV19
CSVELASDTQYF,-,TRBV29-1
CASSSGTGRTEQYF,-,TRBV7-2
CASRLTDSTNEQFF,-,TRBV5-4
CASVRQGSNEKLFF,-,TRBV19
CASRGGFIADSPLHF,-,TRBV6-6
CASADRGSYEQYF,-,TRBV18
CASSQPLPGRTGELFF,-,TRBV3-1/TRBV3-2
CASSSGVTNTEAFF,once,TRBV5-1
CASSLARGQGQDGYTF,-,TRBV5-1
CASSRTGQGGNTEAFF,-,TRBV6-2/TRBV6-3
CASSRGVSTEAFF,few,TRBV6-2/TRBV6-3
CASSTTSPTDTQYF,-,TRBV10-1
CASSQTEEQYF,-,TRBV14
CASSLMVAGGFGELFF,-,TRBV5-4
CASTGYGTSTEAFF,few,TRBV5-1
CASSPSAGTGNPYEQYF,-,TRBV28
CASSLFSNTGELFF,-,TRBV27
CASSATLGQTNTGELFF,-,TRBV9
CASSLHRGAEAFF,-,TRBV10-2
CASSVTGGASATPEAFF,-,TRBV11-2
CASSLGQYNEQFF,-,TRBV5-4
CASSQDLDINTEAFF,-,TRBV4-2
CAISELTGEQPQHF,-,TRBV10-3
CASSYSRQNEQYF,-,TRBV6-5
CASSLAPGTGSHEQYF,-,TRBV7-2
CASSLSGRDNEQFF,-,TRBV5-1
CASSPGGAGGETQYF,-,TRBV7-9
CASSLGVEGQGDGYTF,once,TRBV5-5
CASSLARGNEQFF,-,TRBV11-2
CASSYSSIGRGGYEQYF,few,TRBV6-2/TRBV6-3
CASSFSNTEAFF,-,TRBV12-3/TRBV12-4
CASSPNPQTGAGNIQYF,few,TRBV5-1
CASSLGYDQETQYF,few,TRBV5-1
CASSLRWNEQFF,-,TRBV11-3
CASSLDASGAFF,-,TRBV5-6